This is a list of T cell receptor beta chains from one sample in a study of control samples from healthy donors and cancer patients. Sequencing used immunoSEQ multiplex PCR; TCRdb keeps in-frame clones, though not all of them. This sample has some 140,000 clones, with roughly 92% found just once. The sequenced material came from blood. The receptors stem from a man aged 25 to 45 in good health. Both conserved end residues are part of each CDR3. A D gene is named only where the DNA matches it firmly.

d_call: TRBD1; v_call: TRBV19; j_call: TRBJ2-2; cdr3_aa: CASTAGQGPGELFF
d_call: NA; v_call: TRBV28; j_call: TRBJ1-2; cdr3_aa: CASSLTGRKVDYGYTF
d_call: NA; v_call: TRBV7-9; j_call: TRBJ1-2; cdr3_aa: CASSLKSGTPYGYTF
d_call: TRBD2; v_call: TRBV27; j_call: TRBJ2-7; cdr3_aa: CASSPYYERESYEQYF
d_call: TRBD2; v_call: TRBV25-1; j_call: TRBJ2-1; cdr3_aa: CASSGAGGPWNNEQFF
d_call: NA; v_call: TRBV15; j_call: TRBJ1-3; cdr3_aa: CATSRDLSGVAGNTIYF
d_call: TRBD2; v_call: TRBV5-4; j_call: TRBJ2-1; cdr3_aa: CASSSGLAGGSYNEQFF
d_call: NA; v_call: TRBV11-1; j_call: TRBJ2-5; cdr3_aa: CASSPDSLPIQYF
d_call: NA; v_call: TRBV5-1; j_call: TRBJ2-1; cdr3_aa: CASSLGGSGSYNEQFF
d_call: TRBD1; v_call: TRBV19; j_call: TRBJ1-1; cdr3_aa: CASSIDEGQGYTEAFF
d_call: NA; v_call: TRBV20-1; j_call: TRBJ1-2; cdr3_aa: CSASSQNYPYGYTF
d_call: NA; v_call: TRBV6-2/TRBV6-3; j_call: TRBJ2-2; cdr3_aa: CASSYSKKDGLRELFF
d_call: NA; v_call: TRBV7-8; j_call: TRBJ2-7; cdr3_aa: CASSLQGIRGYAYEQYF
d_call: TRBD1; v_call: TRBV2; j_call: TRBJ2-7; cdr3_aa: CASSLPTGSSYEQYF
d_call: TRBD2; v_call: TRBV5-1; j_call: TRBJ2-7; cdr3_aa: CARSRTSKTYEQYF
d_call: TRBD1; v_call: TRBV19; j_call: TRBJ1-1; cdr3_aa: CASREAGGGWTEAFF
d_call: NA; v_call: TRBV6-5; j_call: TRBJ2-1; cdr3_aa: CASSSPTSSRNEQFF
d_call: NA; v_call: TRBV28; j_call: TRBJ2-7; cdr3_aa: CASSQGGQFSYEQYF
d_call: NA; v_call: TRBV27; j_call: TRBJ2-3; cdr3_aa: CASSPPVTDTQYF
d_call: NA; v_call: TRBV5-1; j_call: TRBJ1-2; cdr3_aa: CASSLVGAVGYGYTF
d_call: NA; v_call: TRBV6-2/TRBV6-3; j_call: TRBJ2-6; cdr3_aa: CASSSQGTGANVLTF
d_call: NA; v_call: TRBV5-4; j_call: TRBJ1-1; cdr3_aa: CASSLVRGADAEAFF
d_call: TRBD1; v_call: TRBV28; j_call: TRBJ1-6; cdr3_aa: CASSGPGQGGSPLHF
d_call: NA; v_call: TRBV19; j_call: TRBJ2-6; cdr3_aa: CASSIPGTGANVLTF
d_call: NA; v_call: TRBV30; j_call: TRBJ1-2; cdr3_aa: CARYPGGQNYGYTF
d_call: TRBD2; v_call: TRBV28; j_call: TRBJ2-7; cdr3_aa: CASSFETSGYEQYF
d_call: NA; v_call: TRBV15; j_call: TRBJ2-7; cdr3_aa: CATSRVFRGEQYF
d_call: NA; v_call: TRBV20-1; j_call: TRBJ1-1; cdr3_aa: CSASRRGANTEAFF
d_call: TRBD1; v_call: TRBV15; j_call: TRBJ2-6; cdr3_aa: CATGDRVSSGANVLTF
d_call: TRBD1; v_call: TRBV7-9; j_call: TRBJ1-1; cdr3_aa: CASSLPRTGGNTEAFF
d_call: TRBD2; v_call: TRBV11-3; j_call: TRBJ2-3; cdr3_aa: CASSFAAGGSEYF
d_call: TRBD2; v_call: TRBV7-9; j_call: TRBJ2-4; cdr3_aa: CASTSGRWVSKNIQYF
d_call: TRBD1; v_call: TRBV5-7; j_call: TRBJ2-2; cdr3_aa: CASSDDRGRPGELFF
d_call: TRBD2; v_call: TRBV4-2; j_call: TRBJ2-1; cdr3_aa: CASSHPPGTSGSNEQFF
d_call: TRBD1; v_call: TRBV28; j_call: TRBJ1-5; cdr3_aa: CASSTVGQGNQPQHF
d_call: NA; v_call: TRBV28; j_call: TRBJ2-5; cdr3_aa: CASTSQRGPQYF
d_call: NA; v_call: TRBV2; j_call: TRBJ2-2; cdr3_aa: CASSYRPNTGELFF
d_call: TRBD1; v_call: TRBV28; j_call: TRBJ2-5; cdr3_aa: CASSPDRGLEETQYF
d_call: TRBD1; v_call: TRBV10-3; j_call: TRBJ1-4; cdr3_aa: CAISESPDRGGGKLFF
d_call: NA; v_call: TRBV12-5; j_call: TRBJ1-5; cdr3_aa: CAIKEDSLSNQPQHF
d_call: NA; v_call: TRBV28; j_call: TRBJ1-2; cdr3_aa: CASSFSDRPYGYTF
d_call: NA; v_call: TRBV7-9; j_call: TRBJ2-5; cdr3_aa: CAPSAIQETQYF
d_call: TRBD1; v_call: TRBV19; j_call: TRBJ2-7; cdr3_aa: CASSGTGVSYEQYF
d_call: NA; v_call: TRBV5-6; j_call: TRBJ1-1; cdr3_aa: CASSLQGMNTEAFF
d_call: TRBD2; v_call: TRBV19; j_call: TRBJ2-1; cdr3_aa: CASSIFAPASGSYNEQFF
d_call: TRBD1; v_call: TRBV7-3; j_call: TRBJ2-2; cdr3_aa: CASAILGGHGELFF